The 19 T cell receptor beta chains below all came from one sample that was sequenced in a study of type 1 and type 2 diabetes patients. Amplification started from genomic DNA. A primer set of 30 forward and 13 reverse primers amplified the CDR3. One entry per CDR3 protein results from TCRdb running MiXCR on the multiplex PCR reads. The sample includes about 250,000 distinct CDR3 sequences, more than 40% seen only once; the top ten take around 15%. What was sequenced was peripheral blood mononuclear cells (PBMCs). These receptors originate from a man in his late teens or twenties with type 2 diabetes.

This clonotype was seen only a few times. This chain's CDR3 is CSASSDTQYF. The CDR3 region has the DNA TGCAGTGCTAGCTCAGATACGCAGTATTTT. V and J are TRBV20-1 and TRBJ2-3; D remains ambiguous. Trimming took off 3 bases at V and 4 bases at J, with 2 bases between the two ends. This CDR3 contains 10 residues. CDR1 and CDR2 from the germline V gene are DFQATT and SNEGSKA (reference sequence).

Only a few counts were recorded for this clonotype. This chain uses TRBV7-2 with TRBJ2-7; D gene unclear. The germline CDR1 and CDR2 sequences are SGHTA and FQGNSA. The CDR3 loop spans 12 amino acids. V lost 8 bases and J lost 7, with 15 bases in between. DNA of the CDR3: TGTGCCAGCGGCCCCCAGACGAGAGAGCAGTACTTC. Translated: CASGPQTREQYF.

The genes are TRBV5-1 and TRBJ2-1, with D unresolved. CDR1 and CDR2 from the germline V gene are SGHRS and YFSETQ. The CDR3 sequence is 13 residues long. The V gene lost 4 bases and the J gene lost 4 bases, with 9 bases spanning the gap. The CDR3 is CASSDGRYNEQFF. CDR3 DNA sequence: TGCGCCAGCAGCGATGGACGTTACAATGAGCAGTTCTTC. The full variable domain, with the rest looked up from reference TRBV5-1 and TRBJ2-1, is KAGVTQTPRYLIKTRGQQVTLSCSPISGHRSVSWYQQTPGQGLQFLFEYFSETQRNKGNFPGRFSGRQFSNSRSEMNVSTLELGDSALYLCASSDGRYNEQFFGPGTRLTVL.

This clonotype has ten or more counts. The rearrangement uses TRBV2 and TRBJ1-2, with a possible D match to TRBD1 (6 bases). Germline V gene data show CDR1 as SNHLY and CDR2 as FYNNEI. This CDR3 contains 16 residues. Trimming stripped 3 bases from V and 0 bases from J, with 14 bases between. CDR3 sequence (DNA): TGTGCCAGCAGTGATCTAGTCTGGACAGCTAACTATGGCTACACCTTC. Protein: CASSDLVWTANYGYTF.

V is TRBV7-9 and J is TRBJ1-6; D may be TRBD1 (5 bases). V was pared by 7 bases and J by 5 bases, with 18 bases between. Germline V gives CDR1 SEHNR, CDR2 FQNEAQ (reference sequence). The CDR3 totals 16 residues. CDR3: CASNEYRDRDNSPLHF. The CDR3 nucleotides are TGTGCCAGCAACGAATACCGGGACCGAGATAATTCACCCCTCCACTTT.

The sample holds a few counts of this clonotype. This chain joins TRBV28 and TRBJ1-1; D ambiguous. Trimming stripped 2 bases from V and 1 base from J, with 8 bases between. CDR3 length: 14 amino acids. The germline V gene encodes CDR1 MDHEN and CDR2 SYDVKM. The CDR3 DNA is TGTGCCAGCAGTTTAAAGCCAGGGAACACTGAAGCTTTCTTT. Its translation: CASSLKPGNTEAFF.

A few counts support this clonotype. V is TRBV6-5 and J is TRBJ1-2; D uncertain. CDR1 is MNHEY and CDR2 is SVGAGI in the germline V gene. V was clipped by 0 bases and J by 8 bases, with 13 bases between them. The CDR3 totals 14 residues. This CDR3 reads CASSYSSGPEGYTF. In DNA form, the CDR3 reads TGTGCCAGCAGTTACTCGTCGGGCCCAGAGGGCTACACCTTC.

This clonotype was counted between two and nine times. This rearrangement joins TRBV7-9 to TRBJ2-3; TRBD2 matches at 9 bases. This CDR3 contains 14 residues. Germline CDR1 reads SEHNR; CDR2 reads FQNEAQ (reference sequence). Unmatched junction bases numbered 9, after V lost 8 bases and J lost 6 bases. The CDR3 region has the DNA TGTGCCAGCGGATTAGCGGGAGTCGTGGATACGCAGTATTTT. This codes for CASGLAGVVDTQYF.

This chain uses TRBV9 with TRBJ2-7, with unresolved D. The CDR3 is 12 amino acids. Germline V gene lookup returns CDR1 SGDLS and CDR2 YYNGEE. Trimming cost V 4 bases and J 6 bases, with 11 bases left between them. This CDR3 reads CASSLGRVEQYF. The CDR3 nucleotides are TGTGCCAGCAGCTTAGGACGGGTCGAGCAGTACTTC.

As DNA, the CDR3 is TGCGCCAGCAGCTTTAACTGGCTGGGGGATGAGCAGTTCTTC. It codes for CASSFNWLGDEQFF. The chain employs TRBV5-1 and TRBJ2-1; the D call may be TRBD1 or TRBD2 (5 bases each). V dropped 2 bases and J dropped 8 bases, with 14 bases sitting between them. The germline V gene has CDR1 SGHRS and CDR2 YFSETQ. The CDR3 runs to 14 residues.

The chain's CDR3 is CATSDFWVDQDTQYF. CDR3 sequence (DNA): TGTGCCACCAGTGATTTCTGGGTAGATCAAGATACGCAGTATTTT. The rearrangement joins TRBV24-1 to TRBJ2-3; D gene ambiguous. The germline V gene encodes CDR1 KGHDR and CDR2 SFDVKD. The V gene lost 1 base and the J gene lost 5 bases, with 12 bases spanning the gap. The CDR3 runs to 15 residues.

The chain is built from TRBV20-1 and TRBJ2-7; 14 nucleotides line up with TRBD2. Germline values: CDR1 DFQATT, CDR2 SNEGSKA (reference sequence). There are 17 residues in the CDR3. The trim removed 4 bases at V and 5 bases at J, leaving 13 bases unmatched. The CDR3 reads CSATTRLAGGPSHEQYF. In DNA form, the CDR3 reads TGCAGTGCTACCACTAGACTAGCGGGAGGGCCAAGCCACGAGCAGTACTTC.

J is TRBJ2-5 and V is TRBV19, with 8 bases identical to TRBD2. The trim removed 5 bases at V and 1 base at J, leaving 6 bases unmatched. The CDR3 is 15 amino acids. Germline CDR1 and CDR2: LNHDA and SQIVND (reference sequence). The CDR3 nucleotides read TGTGCCAGTAGTCCAGGACTAGCCCTCCAAGAGACCCAGTACTTC. Translated: CASSPGLALQETQYF.

CDR3 in amino acids: CASSVSGGAYGYTF. Here the CDR3 DNA reads TGCGCCAGCAGTGTTTCAGGGGGGGCCTATGGCTACACCTTC. The chain is built from TRBV5-1 and TRBJ1-2, with 7 nucleotides matching TRBD1. The CDR3 sequence is 14 residues long. V was pared by 5 bases and J by 4 bases, with 8 bases of the junction left unmatched. The germline gives CDR1 SGHRS, CDR2 YFSETQ. The variable domain in full, with the rest retrieved from reference TRBV5-1 and TRBJ1-2, is KAGVTQTPRYLIKTRGQQVTLSCSPISGHRSVSWYQQTPGQGLQFLFEYFSETQRNKGNFPGRFSGRQFSNSRSEMNVSTLELGDSALYLCASSVSGGAYGYTFGSGTRLTVV.

This clonotype has a handful of counts. The V call is TRBV13, the J call TRBJ2-7; possibly TRBD1 for D (7 bases). V was clipped by 6 bases and J by 5 bases, with 17 bases between them. The CDR3 covers 14 residues. From germline, CDR1 is PRHDT and CDR2 FYEKMQ (reference sequence). CDR3 sequence: CASSYRQGGDEQYF. The CDR3 nucleotides are TGTGCCAGCAGTTACCGACAGGGAGGCGACGAGCAGTACTTC. The whole variable domain, remainder taken from reference TRBV13 and TRBJ2-7, is AAGVIQSPRHLIKEKRETATLKCYPIPRHDTVYWYQQGPGQDPQFLISFYEKMQSDKGSIPDRFSAQQFSDYHSELNMSSLELGDSALYFCASSYRQGGDEQYFGPGTRLTVT.

The J gene is TRBJ2-2, the V gene TRBV9; D remains ambiguous. Germline CDR1 and CDR2: SGDLS and YYNGEE. The CDR3 consists of 18 residues. V shed 4 bases and J shed 1 base, with 20 bases lying between them. In nucleotides, the CDR3 is TGTGCCAGCAGCCTTCTCCCGGGTGGAGCCGGGAACACCGGGGAGCTGTTTTTT. Its protein is CASSLLPGGAGNTGELFF.

A few counts support this clonotype. This chain joins TRBV12-3 or TRBV12-4 and TRBJ1-6; no clear D gene. Deletions cut 6 bases from V and 13 bases from J, with 16 bases between. The CDR3 is 13 amino acids. CDR3 sequence (DNA): TGTGCCAGCAGCGGGAACCTGGGAAGGCCCCTCCACTTT. Encoded protein: CASSGNLGRPLHF.

This clonotype has at least ten counts. This chain connects TRBV7-8 to TRBJ2-7; the D is unclear. In germline, CDR1 is SGHVS, CDR2 FQNEAQ. The CDR3 length is 14 residues. Trimming took 1 base from V and 3 from J, leaving 10 bases between them. The DNA for the CDR3 is TGTGCCAGCAGCTTAGACTACGGAATCTACGAGCAGTACTTC. Protein: CASSLDYGIYEQYF.

This clonotype showed up just once. The rearrangement uses TRBV27 and TRBJ2-1, with TRBD1 matching over 10 bases. Looked up from germline, CDR1 is MNHEY and CDR2 is SMNVEV (reference sequence). V shed 3 bases and J 8 bases; nucleotides not matched to a gene: 10. The CDR3 runs to 16 residues. The CDR3 coding sequence is TGTGCCAGCAGTTTTACGGGGACAGGGGTGGCCGATGAGCAGTTCTTC. It is translated as CASSFTGTGVADEQFF.